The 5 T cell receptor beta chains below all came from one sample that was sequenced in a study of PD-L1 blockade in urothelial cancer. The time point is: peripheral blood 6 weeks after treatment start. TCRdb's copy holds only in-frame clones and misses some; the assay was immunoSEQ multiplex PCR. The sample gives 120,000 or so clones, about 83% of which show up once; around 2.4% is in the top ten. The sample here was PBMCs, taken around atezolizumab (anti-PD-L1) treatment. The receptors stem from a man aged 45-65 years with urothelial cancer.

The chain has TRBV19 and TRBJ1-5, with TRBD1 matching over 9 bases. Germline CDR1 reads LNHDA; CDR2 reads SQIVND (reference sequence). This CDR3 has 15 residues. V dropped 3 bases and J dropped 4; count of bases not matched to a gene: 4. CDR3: CASSMDRGDNQPQHF. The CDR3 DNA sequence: TGTGCCAGTAGTATGGACAGGGGCGATAATCAGCCCCAGCATTTT.

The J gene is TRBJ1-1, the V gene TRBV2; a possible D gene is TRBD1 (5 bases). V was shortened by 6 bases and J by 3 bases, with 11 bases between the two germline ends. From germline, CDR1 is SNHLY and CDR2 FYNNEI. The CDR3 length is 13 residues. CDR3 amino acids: CASSPWGDTEAFF. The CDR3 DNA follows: TGTGCCAGCAGCCCCTGGGGGGACACTGAAGCTTTCTTT.

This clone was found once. The CDR3: CASSLGGAYTEAFF. In DNA, the CDR3 is TGTGCCAGCAGCTTAGGTGGGGCCTACACTGAAGCTTTCTTT. The rearrangement joins TRBV7-6 to TRBJ1-1; possibly TRBD1 for D (5 bases). The germline V gene has CDR1 SGHVS and CDR2 FNYEAQ. V was clipped by 1 base and J by 3 bases, with 9 bases between them. The CDR3 contains 14 residues.

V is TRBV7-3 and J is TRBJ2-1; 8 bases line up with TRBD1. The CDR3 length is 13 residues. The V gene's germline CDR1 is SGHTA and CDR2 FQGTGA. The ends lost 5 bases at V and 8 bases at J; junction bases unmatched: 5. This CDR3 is CASSHQGAHEQFF. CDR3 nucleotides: TGTGCCAGCAGCCATCAGGGGGCACATGAGCAGTTCTTC.

CDR3 amino acids: CSGTIDSEQYF. The CDR3 DNA sequence: TGCAGTGGGACTATAGATTCCGAGCAGTACTTC. The gene calls are TRBV20-1 and TRBJ2-7, with D possibly TRBD2 on 6 matching bases. CDR3 length: 11 amino acids. Trimming left V 7 bases short and J 6 bases short, with 13 bases between. Germline assignment: CDR1 DFQATT and CDR2 SNEGSKA (reference sequence).